A selection of T cell receptor beta chains follows, all from one sample in a study of cytomegalovirus exposure and HLA in healthy donors. Profiling relied on immunoSEQ multiplex PCR, and the TCRdb table lists in-frame clones only, not all of them. The sample holds over 70,000 clones; about 70% are singletons and the top ten take 7.5% to 9%. Sequences were obtained from PBMCs. The source of these receptors is a middle-aged man in good health and CMV-seropositive. The CDR3 runs from the conserved cysteine through the conserved F or W. Fields, in order: clone size, J gene, D gene, V gene, CDR3 protein, CDR3 DNA. The D gene is left open where the match is weak. Part of the rows lack a size; the others show once, few, many or a class for expanded clones.

>-|TRBJ1-1|-|TRBV7-3
CASSPGGAIGLAEAFF
TGTGCCAGCAGCCCGGGAGGGGCGATTGGGTTGGCTGAAGCTTTCTTT
>-|TRBJ1-1|-|TRBV29-1
CSVSGGEAFF
TGCAGCGTTTCAGGAGGTGAAGCTTTCTTT
>-|TRBJ1-4|TRBD1|TRBV5-1
CASSLQGAEEKLFF
TGCGCCAGCAGCCTACAGGGGGCAGAGGAAAAACTGTTTTTT
>few|TRBJ1-5|-|TRBV5-8
CASSLPGGLYQPQHF
TGTGCCAGCAGCTTACCTGGGGGCTTGTATCAGCCCCAGCATTTT
>few|TRBJ1-2|-|TRBV5-6
CASSTPDIASNYGYTF
TGTGCCAGCAGCACCCCGGACATCGCTTCTAACTATGGCTACACCTTC
>-|TRBJ1-2|-|TRBV11-2
CASSPAFTGEEYGYTF
TGTGCCAGCAGCCCGGCCTTTACGGGGGAGGAATATGGCTACACCTTC
>-|TRBJ2-7|TRBD2|TRBV5-1
CASSLQGLAFEQYF
TGCGCCAGCAGCTTGCAGGGACTAGCCTTCGAGCAGTACTTC
>-|TRBJ1-2|-|TRBV30
CAWSPTGINYGYTF
TGTGCCTGGAGTCCAACAGGGATTAACTATGGCTACACCTTC
>-|TRBJ2-1|TRBD2|TRBV29-1
CSVEQREGLGEQFF
TGCAGCGTTGAACAGCGGGAGGGCCTCGGTGAGCAGTTCTTC
>-|TRBJ1-2|-|TRBV2
CASSEEVRINYGYTF
TGTGCCAGCAGTGAAGAAGTCAGAATTAACTATGGCTACACCTTC
>-|TRBJ2-5|-|TRBV5-6
CASSLNRDGTQYF
TGTGCCAGCAGCTTGAACAGGGATGGGACCCAGTACTTC
>-|TRBJ1-2|-|TRBV19
CASSMGIVGHDGYTF
TGTGCCAGTAGTATGGGAATTGTGGGGCACGATGGCTACACCTTC